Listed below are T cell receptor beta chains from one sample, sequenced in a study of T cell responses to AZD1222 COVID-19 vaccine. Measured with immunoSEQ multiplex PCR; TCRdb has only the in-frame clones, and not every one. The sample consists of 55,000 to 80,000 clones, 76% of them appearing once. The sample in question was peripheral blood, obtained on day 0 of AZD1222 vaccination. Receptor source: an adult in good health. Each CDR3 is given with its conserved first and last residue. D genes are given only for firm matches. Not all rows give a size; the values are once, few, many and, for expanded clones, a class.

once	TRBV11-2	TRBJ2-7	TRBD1	TGTGCCAGCAGCTTCCCGGGACAGGGTGTCTACGAGCAGTACTTC	CASSFPGQGVYEQYF
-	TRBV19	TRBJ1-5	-	TGTGCCAGTAGTATTAGAACCGGCAATCAGCCCCAGCATTTT	CASSIRTGNQPQHF
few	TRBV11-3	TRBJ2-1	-	TGTGCCAGCAGCTTAGATGCGAGGGATGAGCAGTTCTTC	CASSLDARDEQFF
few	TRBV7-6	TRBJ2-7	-	TGTGCCAGCAGCTTAGAGCCAGGGGACGAGCAGTACTTC	CASSLEPGDEQYF
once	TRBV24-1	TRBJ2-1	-	TGTGCCACCAGTGCTGCGTCAGGGGTGGAGGGCAATGAGCAGTTCTTC	CATSAASGVEGNEQFF
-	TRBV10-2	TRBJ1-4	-	TGCGCCAGCAGTGAGCAAGGGACAACCTCGGTGTTTTTT	CASSEQGTTSVFF
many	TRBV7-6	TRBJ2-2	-	TGTGCCAGCAGCTTAGAGGTCGGGAACACCGGGGAGCTGTTTTTT	CASSLEVGNTGELFF
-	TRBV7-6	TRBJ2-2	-	TGTGCCAGCAGCCCCGGGGTTGGGAACACCGGGGAGCTGTTTTTT	CASSPGVGNTGELFF
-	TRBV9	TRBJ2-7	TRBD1	TGTGCCAGCAGCCTGGGACAGGGGGCCTCCTACGAGCAGTACTTC	CASSLGQGASYEQYF
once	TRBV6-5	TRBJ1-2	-	TGTGCCAGCGGGTTCGCCGACTATGGCTACACCTTC	CASGFADYGYTF
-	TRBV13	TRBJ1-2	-	TGTGCCAGCAGCTATTCAGGACAGAGCTATGGCTACACCTTC	CASSYSGQSYGYTF
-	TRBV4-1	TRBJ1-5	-	TGCGCCAGCAGCCAAGATCGTAATCAGCCCCAGCATTTT	CASSQDRNQPQHF
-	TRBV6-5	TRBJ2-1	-	TGTGCCAGCAGCCCGTTCATATTCGATAACAATGAGCAGTTCTTC	CASSPFIFDNNEQFF
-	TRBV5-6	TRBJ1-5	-	TGTGCCAGCACCGTGGGCCGGGGCCGATCGGGCAATCAGCCCCAGCATTTT	CASTVGRGRSGNQPQHF
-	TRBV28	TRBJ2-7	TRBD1	TGTGCCAGCACCTCAGGGACAGGGGGGTCCTACGAGCAGTACTTC	CASTSGTGGSYEQYF
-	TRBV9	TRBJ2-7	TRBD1	TGTGCCAGCAGCGAGACAGGGGTCGAGCAGTACTTC	CASSETGVEQYF
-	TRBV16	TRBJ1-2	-	TGTGCCAGCAGCCAATCCGGACATGAGAACTATGGCTACACCTTC	CASSQSGHENYGYTF
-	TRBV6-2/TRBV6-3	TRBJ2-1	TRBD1	TGTGCCAGCAGTTATAAGACAGGGCCCTCAAGGAACAATGAGCAGTTCTTC	CASSYKTGPSRNNEQFF
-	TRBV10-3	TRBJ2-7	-	TGTGCCATCAGTGAGTCGGGGGAAGGATCCTACGAGCAGTACTTC	CAISESGEGSYEQYF
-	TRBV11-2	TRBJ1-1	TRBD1	TGTGCCAGCAGCCACGCGGGACAGGTGCCTAACACTGAAGCTTTCTTT	CASSHAGQVPNTEAFF
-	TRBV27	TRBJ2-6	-	TGTGCCAGCAGTCTAGGACAGTATAACTCTGGGGCCAACGTCCTGACTTTC	CASSLGQYNSGANVLTF
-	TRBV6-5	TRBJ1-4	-	TGTGCCAGCAGTCGGGATTGGACTAATGAAAAACTGTTTTTT	CASSRDWTNEKLFF